These T cell receptor beta chains were read from a single sample in a study of CD4 T cells in relation to SARS-CoV-2 and coronaviruses. Clones were sequenced by immunoSEQ multiplex PCR, and TCRdb holds only the in-frame ones, with some missing. The sample shows 20,000 to 25,000 clones, 74% of them seen only once. No antigen has been assigned to these receptors. Sequencing was done on a sample of CD4+ T cells from PBMCs, cultured in vitro. These receptors all come from a human donor in good health. Both conserved end residues are part of each CDR3. The D gene is left open where the match is weak. Some rows have no size entry. The others give once, few or many, or a class for an expanded clone.

len	v_gene	d_gene	abundance	j_gene	CDR3aa	CDR3nt
15	TRBV6-5	TRBD2	-	TRBJ2-3	CASGTSGRLTDTQYF	TGTGCCAGCGGGACTAGCGGGAGGTTGACAGATACGCAGTATTTT
14	TRBV5-1	TRBD2	-	TRBJ2-5	CASSRGLAEETQYF	TGCGCCAGCAGCCGGGGACTAGCGGAAGAGACCCAGTACTTC
15	TRBV19	-	-	TRBJ2-5	CASSLNTGTAATQYF	TGTGCCAGTAGTCTAAACACGGGGACTGCTGCGACCCAGTACTTC
11	TRBV12-3/TRBV12-4	-	once	TRBJ1-2	CASKLYYGYTF	TGTGCCAGCAAATTATACTATGGCTACACCTTC
13	TRBV6-6	-	-	TRBJ1-1	CASRLVFDTEAFF	TGTGCCAGCAGGCTCGTCTTTGACACTGAAGCTTTCTTT
17	TRBV5-1	-	-	TRBJ1-1	CASSSFGTTSKGAEAFF	TGCGCCAGCAGCTCATTTGGGACAACCTCCAAAGGGGCTGAAGCTTTCTTT
14	TRBV28	-	-	TRBJ2-7	CASIGVDSSYEQYF	TGTGCCAGCATTGGGGTTGACAGCTCCTACGAGCAGTACTTC
15	TRBV29-1	-	few	TRBJ1-1	CSVERAGVMNTEAFF	TGCAGCGTTGAGCGGGCGGGAGTCATGAACACTGAAGCTTTCTTT
13	TRBV12-3/TRBV12-4	-	few	TRBJ2-1	CASSPHTGNEQFF	TGTGCCAGCAGTCCGCATACAGGGAATGAGCAGTTCTTC
17	TRBV19	TRBD1	-	TRBJ1-5	CASSLRTGTGRNQPQHF	TGTGCCAGTAGCTTGAGGACCGGGACAGGGCGCAATCAGCCCCAGCATTTT
13	TRBV27	-	-	TRBJ2-5	CASSSSAQETQYF	TGTGCCAGCAGTTCCTCGGCCCAAGAGACCCAGTACTTC
13	TRBV5-5	-	-	TRBJ1-5	CASSFEEDQPQHF	TGTGCCAGCAGCTTCGAGGAGGACCAGCCCCAGCATTTT
11	TRBV3-1/TRBV3-2	-	few	TRBJ2-3	CASSQTDTQYF	TGTGCCAGCAGCCAGACAGATACGCAGTATTTT
16	TRBV4-1	TRBD1	-	TRBJ1-4	CASSQSAPGGFEKLFF	TGCGCCAGCAGCCAGAGTGCCCCAGGGGGCTTTGAAAAACTGTTTTTT
13	TRBV14	TRBD2	-	TRBJ2-1	CASSPLAGYKQFF	TGTGCCAGCAGCCCACTAGCGGGATATAAGCAGTTCTTC
15	TRBV2	-	-	TRBJ2-1	CASTGGGSSYNEQFF	TGTGCCAGCACTGGCGGGGGCAGCTCCTACAATGAGCAGTTCTTC
15	TRBV7-9	TRBD1	-	TRBJ1-5	CASSGAGGEDQPQHF	TGTGCCAGCAGCGGCGCAGGGGGAGAGGATCAGCCCCAGCATTTT
15	TRBV18	TRBD2	-	TRBJ2-7	CASSPWTSGSAEQYF	TGTGCCAGCTCACCGTGGACTAGCGGGAGCGCCGAGCAGTACTTC
15	TRBV19	TRBD1	-	TRBJ2-7	CASSTSPGGSYEQYF	TGTGCCAGTAGTACCTCTCCAGGGGGTTCCTACGAGCAGTACTTC
15	TRBV6-2/TRBV6-3	TRBD2	once	TRBJ2-7	CASSLLGTRSYEQYF	TGTGCCAGCAGCCTCCTTGGGACTAGGAGTTACGAGCAGTACTTC
18	TRBV5-6	-	-	TRBJ1-2	CASSREPTYRGFAYGYTF	TGTGCCAGCAGTCGCGAGCCGACGTATCGTGGATTCGCATATGGCTACACCTTC
15	TRBV5-6	-	-	TRBJ2-3	CASSLGVSGTDTQYF	TGTGCCAGCAGCCTCGGTGTGTCCGGCACAGATACGCAGTATTTT